These 9 T cell receptor beta chains share one sample of origin, sequenced in a study of technical replicates of blood from a few donors. Profiling relied on immunoSEQ multiplex PCR, and the TCRdb table lists in-frame clones only, not all of them. Found here are 95,000 to 100,000 clones, just over 95% of them singletons; the top ten hold 0.21%. Sequencing was performed on T cells isolated from PBMCs. The receptors here all came from a human donor in good health.

The chain has TRBV5-1 and TRBJ2-6; the D gene is possibly TRBD1 (5 bases). The CDR3 has 17 residues. The germline V gene encodes CDR1 SGHRS and CDR2 YFSETQ. The V end lost 0 bases, the J end lost 0 bases, and 10 bases lay between the germline ends. The CDR3 DNA reads as TGCGCCAGCAGCTTGGGTCAGGGTAGCTCTGGGGCCAACGTCCTGACTTTC. It specifies CASSLGQGSSGANVLTF.

The genes are TRBV19 and TRBJ1-2; no firm D call. V lost 4 bases to trimming and J lost 0 bases, with 18 bases between them. The germline V gene encodes CDR1 LNHDA and CDR2 SQIVND (reference sequence). This CDR3 is 17 amino acids long. CDR3 nucleotide sequence: TGTGCCAGTAGTAACCGGGTCCGACTCGCAGCTAACTATGGCTACACCTTC. Its protein is CASSNRVRLAANYGYTF.

The V call is TRBV11-2, the J call TRBJ2-5, with 9 nucleotides matching TRBD2. Unmatched junction bases numbered 14, after V lost 5 bases and J lost 4 bases. This CDR3 contains 17 residues. Germline V gene data show CDR1 as SGHAT and CDR2 as FQNNGV. CDR3: CASSGGSVRGGLETQYF. For the CDR3, the DNA is TGTGCCAGCAGCGGGGGGTCGGTGCGGGGGGGCCTAGAGACCCAGTACTTC.

CDR3 coding DNA: TGTGCCAGCAGAAACAGAGATTCACCCCTCCACTTT. Protein: CASRNRDSPLHF. V gene TRBV2 combines with J gene TRBJ1-6, with D unresolved. CDR3 size: 12 residues. From germline, CDR1 is SNHLY and CDR2 FYNNEI. V was clipped by 6 bases and J by 8 bases, with 8 bases between them.

The chain is built from TRBV11-3 and TRBJ1-6, with D perhaps matching TRBD1 (5 bases). This CDR3 has 14 amino acids. Germline V gene data show CDR1 as SGHNT and CDR2 as YENEEA. The V and J ends lost 3 bases and 7 bases respectively, with 10 bases between them. The CDR3 DNA follows: TGTGCCAGCAGCTTTAGGGAGGGGAATTCACCCCTCCACTTT. This sequence encodes CASSFREGNSPLHF.

V gene TRBV19 combines with J gene TRBJ2-2; 9 nucleotides agree with TRBD2. Germline CDR1 reads LNHDA; CDR2 reads SQIVND (reference sequence). This CDR3 has 18 amino acids. The junction had 11 bases not matched to a gene; V was cut back by 6 bases and J by 0 bases. The CDR3 DNA sequence: TGTGCCAGTAGGCTCCACCGAGCGGGGGGCCCGAACACCGGGGAGCTGTTTTTT. Protein sequence: CASRLHRAGGPNTGELFF.

The chain joins TRBV7-2 to TRBJ2-5, with 9 bases aligning to TRBD1. Per the germline V gene, CDR1 is SGHTA and CDR2 is FQGNSA. Trimming cost V 4 bases and J 5 bases; bases outside gene matches: 8. The length of the CDR3 is 15 residues. In nucleotides, the CDR3 is TGTGCCAGCAGCTCTCCGGGACAGGGTCTGGAGACCCAGTACTTC. It codes for CASSSPGQGLETQYF.

The rearrangement links TRBV5-1 to TRBJ2-5; the match to TRBD1 covers 7 bases. The CDR3 runs 13 residues. The trim removed 4 bases at V and 2 bases at J, leaving 2 bases unmatched. CDR1 is SGHRS and CDR2 is YFSETQ in the germline V gene. In nucleotides, the CDR3 is TGCGCCAGCAGCAGGGGACAGCAAGAGACCCAGTACTTC. Translated: CASSRGQQETQYF.

This sequence joins TRBV28 and TRBJ1-4; D is perhaps TRBD1 (5 bases). V lost 6 bases and J lost 10, with 15 bases in between. Per the germline V gene, CDR1 is MDHEN and CDR2 is SYDVKM. The CDR3 spans 13 residues. CDR3 amino acids: CASSFGGGRKLFF. The CDR3 DNA follows: TGTGCCAGCAGCTTCGGGGGAGGAAGAAAACTGTTTTTT.